Below are 16 T cell receptor beta chains sequenced from a single sample in a study of T-cell reconstitution after alpha-beta-depleted transplantation in children. Unique molecular identifiers were incorporated into the prepared TCRbeta library. TCRdb analysed the PCR reads with MiXCR anew, one entry per CDR3 protein. The top ten clones hold around 30% of a sample with about a million distinct CDR3 sequences, under 30% of them seen once. Here the sequenced sample was PBMCs, mostly from graft donor cells, taken 360 days after TCRalphabeta/CD19-depleted stem cell transplant. Receptors originate from a boy less than two years old who had a stem cell transplant for SCID, so the T cells may come from the graft donor.

The table lists this clonotype with a few counts. This chain joins TRBV20-1 and TRBJ2-4; a weak D match, TRBD1 (5 bases). Trimming removed 2 bases from V and 3 bases from J, with 14 bases in between. Germline V CDR1 and CDR2: DFQATT, SNEGSKA (reference sequence). The CDR3 extends over 15 amino acids. As DNA, the CDR3 is TGCAGTGCTAGATCGCCCAGGGTAGACAAAAACATTCAGTACTTC. Protein: CSARSPRVDKNIQYF.

The chain couples TRBV20-1 to TRBJ2-6, with D unresolved. Trimming removed 5 bases from V and 0 bases from J, with 2 bases in between. Germline values: CDR1 DFQATT, CDR2 SNEGSKA (reference sequence). The CDR3 spans 12 residues. The CDR3 region has the DNA TGCAGTGCTCCCTCTGGGGCCAACGTCCTGACTTTC. Translated, it gives CSAPSGANVLTF.

The chain recombines TRBV14 with TRBJ2-7; no definite D call. Between the trimmed V and J ends, which lost 0 bases and 6 bases, there was a span of 24 bases. The germline V gene has CDR1 SGHDN and CDR2 FVKESK. The CDR3 has 18 residues. CDR3: CASSQDRPVEVPFPEQYF. CDR3 nucleotides: TGTGCCAGCAGCCAAGATCGGCCCGTCGAGGTCCCCTTCCCCGAGCAGTACTTC.

This chain connects TRBV18 to TRBJ2-7; 9 bases agree with TRBD2. This CDR3 has 16 amino acids. Unmatched junction bases numbered 7, after V lost 4 bases and J lost 0 bases. In germline, CDR1 is KGHSH, CDR2 LQKENI. The CDR3 DNA reads TGTGCCAGCTCACTGATTAGCGGGAGAACCTCCTACGAGCAGTACTTC. Translating gives CASSLISGRTSYEQYF.

This clonotype was counted a few times. The CDR3 DNA reads TGTGCCAGCAGCCCCTGGACAGGCATTAACTATGGCTACACCTTC. It encodes CASSPWTGINYGYTF. The chain combines TRBV9 with TRBJ1-2; TRBD1 agrees at 7 bases. The CDR3 has 15 amino acids. CDR1 is SGDLS, CDR2 YYNGEE, per germline. V shed 4 bases and J 1 base; nucleotides not matched to a gene: 7.

The rearrangement links TRBV25-1 to TRBJ1-4; a possible D gene is TRBD1 (5 bases). The ends were cut back, 9 bases at V and 5 bases at J, with 16 bases in the middle. The CDR3 covers 14 residues. Germline CDR1 reads MGHDK; CDR2 reads SYGVNS. The CDR3 loop is CASGQGTPNEKLFF. The DNA of the CDR3 is TGTGCCAGTGGCCAAGGGACTCCAAATGAAAAACTGTTTTTT.

A few counts support this clonotype. The rearrangement uses TRBV20-1 and TRBJ2-7; 10 bases are shared with TRBD2. CDR1 is DFQATT and CDR2 is SNEGSKA in the germline V gene (reference sequence). V shed 4 bases, J shed 2 bases, and the junction held 5 bases outside the gene matches. CDR3 length: 14 amino acids. CDR3 bases: TGCAGTGCTACGGGACTAGCGAGGGCCTACGAGCAGTACTTC. This gives the protein CSATGLARAYEQYF.

V and J are TRBV12-3 or TRBV12-4 and TRBJ1-6; D uncertain. This CDR3 comprises 13 residues. V lost 3 bases and J 8 bases, leaving 8 bases between the germline ends. The CDR3 loop reads CASSFVLDSPLHF. CDR3 DNA: TGTGCCAGCAGTTTCGTGTTGGATTCACCCCTCCACTTT.

The chain combines TRBV2 with TRBJ2-5; perhaps D is TRBD1 or TRBD2 (5 bases each). Germline V CDR1 and CDR2: SNHLY, FYNNEI. The V end was cut by 8 bases, the J end by 5 bases, with 24 bases between. The CDR3 is 16 amino acids. CDR3 amino acids: CASVIREGLAPETQYF. The DNA for the CDR3 is TGTGCCAGCGTGATACGAGAGGGGCTAGCACCTGAGACCCAGTACTTC.

There are many counts of this clonotype. The V call is TRBV29-1, the J call TRBJ2-3; D gene unclear. The CDR3 runs 12 residues. V was cut by 5 bases and J by 6 bases, with 12 bases left in between. From germline, CDR1 is SQVTM and CDR2 ANQGSEA. The CDR3 nucleotides read TGCAGCGTTCGTGGGGTCCGTGATACGCAGTATTTT. It specifies CSVRGVRDTQYF.

As for this clonotype: A read error may produce the germline difference seen at one junction end. J is TRBJ2-1 and V is TRBV28, with D perhaps assigned TRBD1 or TRBD2 (5 bases each). The CDR3 has 11 amino acids. Germline assignment: CDR1 MDHEN and CDR2 SYDVKM. CDR3 residues: CASSRDGLGLF. The CDR3 DNA reads as TGTGCCAGCAGTCGGGACGGGTTAGGACTCTTC.

This clonotype was counted only a few times. CDR3 residues: CAWRLGLAGELFF. In DNA, the CDR3 is TGTGCCTGGAGGCTCGGACTAGCCGGGGAGCTGTTTTTT. The chain links TRBV30 to TRBJ2-2; 7 nucleotides match TRBD2. This CDR3 has 13 residues. The germline V gene has CDR1 GTSNPN and CDR2 SVGIG (reference sequence). V lost 3 bases to trimming and J lost 6 bases; unmatched junction nucleotides: 4. The entire variable domain, with the rest obtained from reference TRBV30 and TRBJ2-2, is as follows: SQTIHQWPATLVQPVGSPLSLECTVEGTSNPNLYWYRQAAGRGLQLLFYSVGIGQISSEVPQNLSASRPQDRQFILSSKKLLLSDSGFYLCAWRLGLAGELFFGEGSRLTVL.

This clonotype has a handful of counts. The chain is built from TRBV20-1 and TRBJ1-5; tentative D call: TRBD1 (5 bases). This CDR3 region has 13 residues. In germline, CDR1 is DFQATT, CDR2 SNEGSKA (reference sequence). Trimming took 3 bases from V and 6 from J, leaving 12 bases between them. CDR3 region: CSARPQGGQPQHF. The DNA for the CDR3 is TGCAGTGCTAGGCCCCAGGGAGGTCAGCCCCAGCATTTT.

The sample holds a few counts of this clonotype. This chain connects TRBV29-1 to TRBJ2-7; TRBD2 is a possible D gene (5 bases). CDR3 length: 15 amino acids. Trimming stripped 3 bases from V and 7 bases from J, with 22 bases between. Germline-derived CDR1 and CDR2 are SQVTM and ANQGSEA. The CDR3 region has the DNA TGCAGCGTTGAGTATGGGGTCCTCGGGTCGGGAGAGCAGTACTTC. Amino acid sequence: CSVEYGVLGSGEQYF.

This chain connects TRBV20-1 to TRBJ2-7, with D possibly TRBD2 on 6 matching bases. Germline V gene sequence: CDR1 DFQATT, CDR2 SNEGSKA (reference sequence). The CDR3 loop spans 11 amino acids. Trimming stripped 1 base from V and 6 bases from J, with 7 bases between. The CDR3 bases are TGCAGTGCTAGAGTGGGGGGCGAGCAGTACTTC. This gives the protein CSARVGGEQYF.

The chain links TRBV12-3 or TRBV12-4 to TRBJ1-5; the D gene is possibly TRBD1 (6 bases). Trimming took 3 bases from V and 6 from J, leaving 15 bases between them. CDR3 length: 15 amino acids. DNA for the CDR3: TGTGCCAGCAGTTTTGTACAGGGAGGGGGTCAGCCCCAGCATTTT. The encoded protein is CASSFVQGGGQPQHF.